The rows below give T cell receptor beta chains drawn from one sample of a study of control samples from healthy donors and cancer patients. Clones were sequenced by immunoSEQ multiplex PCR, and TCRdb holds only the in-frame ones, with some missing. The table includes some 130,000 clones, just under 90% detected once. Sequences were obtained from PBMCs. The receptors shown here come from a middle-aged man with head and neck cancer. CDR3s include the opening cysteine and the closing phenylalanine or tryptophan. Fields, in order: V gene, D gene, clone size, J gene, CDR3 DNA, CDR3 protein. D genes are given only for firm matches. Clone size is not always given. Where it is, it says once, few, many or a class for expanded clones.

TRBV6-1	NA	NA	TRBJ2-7	TGTGCCAGCAGTGAAGGCAGGAGGAGCTCCTACGAGCAGTACTTC	CASSEGRRSSYEQYF
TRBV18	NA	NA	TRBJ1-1	TGTGCCAGCTCACCACCCGGCTACACGAACACTGAAGCTTTCTTT	CASSPPGYTNTEAFF
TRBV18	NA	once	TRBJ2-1	TGTGCCAGCTCACCACCATCGGGAGTCCCCAATGAGCAGTTCTTC	CASSPPSGVPNEQFF
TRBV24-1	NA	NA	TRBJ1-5	TGTGCCACCAGTGATTCGGGCACTAATCAGCCCCAGCATTTT	CATSDSGTNQPQHF
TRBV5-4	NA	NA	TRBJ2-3	TGTGCCAGCAGCTTGGCCCTGAGGGATACGCAGTATTTT	CASSLALRDTQYF
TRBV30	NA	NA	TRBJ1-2	TGTGCCTGGAATAATGGAGGAAGATATGGCTACACCTTC	CAWNNGGRYGYTF
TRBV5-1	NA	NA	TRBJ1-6	TGCGCCAGCCAAGCTCTAGCGTTTAGTAATTCACCCCTCCACTTT	CASQALAFSNSPLHF
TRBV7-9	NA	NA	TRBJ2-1	TGTGCCAGCAGCTTCACGGGGGACGTCAATGAGCAGTTCTTC	CASSFTGDVNEQFF
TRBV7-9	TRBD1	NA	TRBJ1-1	TGTGCCAGCAGCACCGGGACAGGGCTTACTGAAGCTTTCTTT	CASSTGTGLTEAFF
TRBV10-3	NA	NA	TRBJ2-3	TGTGCCATCAGTGCGGGGTCCACAGATACGCAGTATTTT	CAISAGSTDTQYF
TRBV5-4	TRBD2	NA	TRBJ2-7	TGTGCCAGCAGCCTGGGACTAGCGGGGACCATCTCCTACGAGCAGTACTTC	CASSLGLAGTISYEQYF
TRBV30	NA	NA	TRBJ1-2	TGTGCCTGGAGAGAGACCGGGGGGCTGTCTGGCTACACCTTC	CAWRETGGLSGYTF
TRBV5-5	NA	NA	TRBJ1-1	TGTGCCAGCAGCTCGTACCGGGACTCGAACACTGAAGCTTTCTTT	CASSSYRDSNTEAFF
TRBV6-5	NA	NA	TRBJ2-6	TGTGCCAGCAGTTCCCCGGGATCTGGGGCCAACGTCCTGACTTTC	CASSSPGSGANVLTF
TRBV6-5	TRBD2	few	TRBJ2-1	TGTGCCAGCAGTAATAGCGGGAGGGCCTACAATGAGCAGTTCTTC	CASSNSGRAYNEQFF